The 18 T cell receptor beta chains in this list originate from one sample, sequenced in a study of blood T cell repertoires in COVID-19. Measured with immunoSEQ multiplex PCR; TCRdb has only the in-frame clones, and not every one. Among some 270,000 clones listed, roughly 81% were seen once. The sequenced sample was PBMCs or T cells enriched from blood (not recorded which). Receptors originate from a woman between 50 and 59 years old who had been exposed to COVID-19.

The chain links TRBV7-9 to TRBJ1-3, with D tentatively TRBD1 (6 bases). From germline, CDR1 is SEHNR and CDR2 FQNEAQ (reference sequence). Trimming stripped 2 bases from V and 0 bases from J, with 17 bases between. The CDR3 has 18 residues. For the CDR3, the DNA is TGTGCCAGCAGCTTATGGCTCGGACAGCGAGTCTCTGGAAACACCATATATTTT. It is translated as CASSLWLGQRVSGNTIYF.

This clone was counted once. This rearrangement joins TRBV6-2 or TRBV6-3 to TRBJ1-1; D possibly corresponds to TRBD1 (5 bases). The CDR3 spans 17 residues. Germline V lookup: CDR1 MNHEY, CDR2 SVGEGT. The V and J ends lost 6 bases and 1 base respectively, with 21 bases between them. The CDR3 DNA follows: TGTGCCAGCAGCTCAGCTCAGGGAAAGAGCCAGAACACTGAAGCTTTCTTT. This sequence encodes CASSSAQGKSQNTEAFF.

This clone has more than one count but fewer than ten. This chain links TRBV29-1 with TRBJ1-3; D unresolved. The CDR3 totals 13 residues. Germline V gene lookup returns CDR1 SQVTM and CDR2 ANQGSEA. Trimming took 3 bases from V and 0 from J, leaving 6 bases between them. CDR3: CSVDAGSGNTIYF. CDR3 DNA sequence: TGCAGCGTTGATGCGGGCTCTGGAAACACCATATATTTT.

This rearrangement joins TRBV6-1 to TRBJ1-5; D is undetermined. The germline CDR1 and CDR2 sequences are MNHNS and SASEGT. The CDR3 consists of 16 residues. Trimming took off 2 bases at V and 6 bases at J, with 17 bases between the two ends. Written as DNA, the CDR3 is TGTGCCAGCAGTGAACGCGGGAGGAGTATAGGTCAGCCCCAGCATTTT. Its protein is CASSERGRSIGQPQHF.

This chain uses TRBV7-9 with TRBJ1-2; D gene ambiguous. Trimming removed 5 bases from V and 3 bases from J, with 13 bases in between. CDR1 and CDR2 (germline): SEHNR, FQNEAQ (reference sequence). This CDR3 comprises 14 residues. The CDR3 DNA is TGTGCCAGCAGCCCGATTACTATGGACTATGGCTACACCTTC. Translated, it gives CASSPITMDYGYTF.

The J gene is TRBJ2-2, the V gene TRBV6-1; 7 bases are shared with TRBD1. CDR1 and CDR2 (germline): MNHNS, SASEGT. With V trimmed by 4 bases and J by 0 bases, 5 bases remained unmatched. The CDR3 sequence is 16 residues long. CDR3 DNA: TGTGCCAGCAGTGGAGGACAGGCCGCGAACACCGGGGAGCTGTTTTTT. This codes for CASSGGQAANTGELFF.

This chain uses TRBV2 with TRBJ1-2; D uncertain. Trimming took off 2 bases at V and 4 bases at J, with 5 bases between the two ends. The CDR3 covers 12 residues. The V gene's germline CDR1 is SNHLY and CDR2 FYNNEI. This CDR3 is CASSELAYGYTF. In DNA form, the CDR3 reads TGTGCCAGCAGTGAATTGGCCTATGGCTACACCTTC. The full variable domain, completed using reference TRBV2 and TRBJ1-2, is EPEVTQTPSHQVTQMGQEVILRCVPISNHLYFYWYRQILGQKVEFLVSFYNNEISEKSEIFDDQFSVERPDGSNFTLKIRSTKLEDSAMYFCASSELAYGYTFGSGTRLTVV.

CDR3 DNA: TGTGCCAGCAGCTTAGAAGGGGTAGAACAGCCCCAGCATTTT. It is translated as CASSLEGVEQPQHF. The rearrangement uses TRBV11-2 and TRBJ1-5, with D possibly TRBD1 on 5 matching bases. CDR3 length equals 14 residues. Trimming left V 0 bases short and J 7 bases short, with 10 bases between. Germline-derived CDR1 and CDR2 are SGHAT and FQNNGV.

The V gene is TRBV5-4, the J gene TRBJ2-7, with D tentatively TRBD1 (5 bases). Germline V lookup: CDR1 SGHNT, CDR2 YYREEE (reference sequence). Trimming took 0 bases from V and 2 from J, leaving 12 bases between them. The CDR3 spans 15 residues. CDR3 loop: CASSLAEPGTYEQYF. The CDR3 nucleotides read TGTGCCAGCAGCTTGGCTGAGCCAGGGACCTACGAGCAGTACTTC.

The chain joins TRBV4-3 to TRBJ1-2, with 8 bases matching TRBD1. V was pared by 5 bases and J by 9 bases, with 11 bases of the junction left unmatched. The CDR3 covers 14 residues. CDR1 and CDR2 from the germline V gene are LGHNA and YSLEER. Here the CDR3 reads CASSDGQGGTRYTF. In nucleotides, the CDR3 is TGCGCCAGCAGCGACGGACAGGGTGGTACCCGCTACACCTTC.

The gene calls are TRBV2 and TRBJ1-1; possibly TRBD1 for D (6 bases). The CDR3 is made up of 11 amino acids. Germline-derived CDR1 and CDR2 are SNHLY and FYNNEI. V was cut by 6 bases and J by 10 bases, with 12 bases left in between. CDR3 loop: CASRVQGAAFF. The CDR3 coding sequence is TGTGCCAGCAGGGTACAGGGTGCAGCTTTCTTT.

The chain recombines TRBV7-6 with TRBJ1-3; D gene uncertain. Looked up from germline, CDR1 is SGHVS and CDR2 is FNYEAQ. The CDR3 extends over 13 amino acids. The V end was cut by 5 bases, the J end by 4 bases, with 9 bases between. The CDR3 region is CASSPGEGNTIYF. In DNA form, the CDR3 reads TGTGCCAGCAGCCCCGGAGAGGGAAACACCATATATTTT.

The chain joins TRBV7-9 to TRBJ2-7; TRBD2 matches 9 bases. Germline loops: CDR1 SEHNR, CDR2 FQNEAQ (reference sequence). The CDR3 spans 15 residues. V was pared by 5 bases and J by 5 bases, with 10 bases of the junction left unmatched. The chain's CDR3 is CASSPTGTSLDEQYF. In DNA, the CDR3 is TGTGCCAGCAGCCCCACCGGGACTAGCCTCGACGAGCAGTACTTC.

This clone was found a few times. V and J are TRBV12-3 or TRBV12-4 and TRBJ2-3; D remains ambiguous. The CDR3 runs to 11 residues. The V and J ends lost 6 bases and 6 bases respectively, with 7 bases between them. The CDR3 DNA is TGTGCCAGCAGCTTGTCCGATACGCAGTATTTT. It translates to CASSLSDTQYF.

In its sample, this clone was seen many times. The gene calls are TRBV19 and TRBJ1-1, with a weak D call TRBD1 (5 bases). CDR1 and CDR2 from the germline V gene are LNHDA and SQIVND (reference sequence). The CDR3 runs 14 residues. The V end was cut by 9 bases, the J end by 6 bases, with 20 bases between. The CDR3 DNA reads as TGTGCCAGCACCCGTCCGGAGGGGTGGGCTGAAGCTTTCTTT. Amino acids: CASTRPEGWAEAFF.

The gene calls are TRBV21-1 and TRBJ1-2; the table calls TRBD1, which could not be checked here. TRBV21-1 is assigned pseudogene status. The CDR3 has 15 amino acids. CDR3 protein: CASSEGQGKKYGYTF. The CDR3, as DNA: TGTGCCAGCAGCGAGGGACAGGGGAAAAAGTATGGCTACACCTTC.

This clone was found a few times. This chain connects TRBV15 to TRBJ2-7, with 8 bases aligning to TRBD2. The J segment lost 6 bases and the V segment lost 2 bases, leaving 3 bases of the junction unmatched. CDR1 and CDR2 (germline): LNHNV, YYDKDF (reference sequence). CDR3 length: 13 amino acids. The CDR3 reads CATSRRRGVEQYF. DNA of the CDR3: TGTGCCACCAGCAGAAGGCGGGGGGTCGAGCAGTACTTC.

This CDR3 reads CASNQLANTGELFF. The CDR3 DNA is TGTGCCAGTAATCAGCTAGCGAACACCGGGGAGCTGTTTTTT. The chain joins TRBV19 to TRBJ2-2; D unresolved. CDR3 length: 14 residues. Trimming stripped 7 bases from V and 0 bases from J, with 9 bases between. Germline assignment: CDR1 LNHDA and CDR2 SQIVND (reference sequence). Using reference TRBV19 and TRBJ2-2 for the parts outside the CDR3, the full variable domain is DGGITQSPKYLFRKEGQNVTLSCEQNLNHDAMYWYRQDPGQGLRLIYYSQIVNDFQKGDIAEGYSVSREKKESFPLTVTSAQKNPTAFYLCASNQLANTGELFFGEGSRLTVL.